This T cell receptor beta chain was retrieved from a study of spatial heterogeneity in lung cancer. Time point noted: blood at routine non-recurrence follow-up after resection. Per the germline V gene, CDR1 is SGHDN and CDR2 is FVKESK. The CDR3 has 15 residues. Unmatched junction bases numbered 3, after V lost 4 bases and J lost 0 bases. From the 5' RACE reads, TCRdb called clonotypes with MiXCR, one entry per CDR3 protein. The sample has fewer than 50,000 distinct CDR3 sequences, about 10% seen once. This chain connects TRBV14 to TRBJ1-3, with TRBD1 matching over 7 bases. The sequence derives from a female donor with early-stage non-small cell lung cancer. The material was PBMCs, obtained at follow-up. DNA of the CDR3: TGTGCCAGCAGCCCGGGACAGTTCTCTGGAAACACCATATATTTT. It translates to CASSPGQFSGNTIYF.